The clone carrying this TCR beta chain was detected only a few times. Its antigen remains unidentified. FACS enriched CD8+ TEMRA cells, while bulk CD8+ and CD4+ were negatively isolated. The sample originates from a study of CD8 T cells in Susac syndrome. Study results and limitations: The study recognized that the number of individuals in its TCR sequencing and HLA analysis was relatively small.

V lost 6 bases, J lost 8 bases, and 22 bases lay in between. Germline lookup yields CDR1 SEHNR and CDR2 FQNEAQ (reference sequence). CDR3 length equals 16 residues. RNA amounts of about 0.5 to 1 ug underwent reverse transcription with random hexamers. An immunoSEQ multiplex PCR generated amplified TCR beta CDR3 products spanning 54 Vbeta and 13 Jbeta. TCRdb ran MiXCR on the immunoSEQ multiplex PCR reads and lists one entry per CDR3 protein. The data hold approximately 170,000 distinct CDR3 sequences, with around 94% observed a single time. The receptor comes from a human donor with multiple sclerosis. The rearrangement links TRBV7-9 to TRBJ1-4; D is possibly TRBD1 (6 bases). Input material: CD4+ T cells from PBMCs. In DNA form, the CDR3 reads TGTGCCAGCAGTCTTATGCCTCCGGGACAAGACGAAAAACTGTTTTTT. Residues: CASSLMPPGQDEKLFF.